A selection of T cell receptor beta chains follows, all from one sample in a study of cytomegalovirus exposure and HLA in healthy donors. Profiling relied on immunoSEQ multiplex PCR, and the TCRdb table lists in-frame clones only, not all of them. The sample records under 200,000 clones, 80% being singletons. Specimen: PBMCs. The source of these receptors is a male donor in good health and CMV-seropositive. CDR3s include the opening cysteine and the closing phenylalanine or tryptophan. A D gene is named only where the DNA matches it firmly.

CDR3nt: TGTGCCAGCAGCGATAACAAGAACACTGAAGCTTTCTTT
CDR3aa: CASSDNKNTEAFF
v_gene: TRBV9
j_gene: TRBJ1-1
d_gene: .

CDR3nt: TGTGCCAGCACCCCTCCGGGACTAGCGGCCGTTAGCTCCTACGAGCAGTACTTC
CDR3aa: CASTPPGLAAVSSYEQYF
v_gene: TRBV28
j_gene: TRBJ2-7
d_gene: TRBD2

CDR3nt: TGTGCCAGCAGTGACCCTAGCGGGAGGGTACGCGCGAACACCGGGGAGCTGTTTTTT
CDR3aa: CASSDPSGRVRANTGELFF
v_gene: TRBV6-1
j_gene: TRBJ2-2
d_gene: TRBD2

CDR3nt: TGTGCCAGCAGTGGGCGGGAGGGCTACAATGAGCAGTTCTTC
CDR3aa: CASSGREGYNEQFF
v_gene: TRBV6-4
j_gene: TRBJ2-1
d_gene: TRBD2

CDR3nt: TGTGCCTGGAGTGTGGGGAGCGGGGATTCACCCCTCCACTTT
CDR3aa: CAWSVGSGDSPLHF
v_gene: TRBV30
j_gene: TRBJ1-6
d_gene: .

CDR3nt: TGTGCCAGCAGCGTAGCCGGGGTCCCCACAGATACGCAGTATTTT
CDR3aa: CASSVAGVPTDTQYF
v_gene: TRBV9
j_gene: TRBJ2-3
d_gene: .

CDR3nt: TGTGCCAGCAGCACTGATACAGGGCCTGGGGAGCTGTTTTTT
CDR3aa: CASSTDTGPGELFF
v_gene: TRBV5-4
j_gene: TRBJ2-2
d_gene: .

CDR3nt: TGTGCCAGCAGTAGGACACTAATCTATGGCTACACCTTC
CDR3aa: CASSRTLIYGYTF
v_gene: TRBV6-5
j_gene: TRBJ1-2
d_gene: .

CDR3nt: TGTGCCATCAGTACGACTTCGGGGGGAACCTACGAGCAGTACTTC
CDR3aa: CAISTTSGGTYEQYF
v_gene: TRBV10-3
j_gene: TRBJ2-7
d_gene: TRBD2

CDR3nt: TGTGCCAGCAGGTTGACAGGTACAGATACGCAGTATTTT
CDR3aa: CASRLTGTDTQYF
v_gene: TRBV27
j_gene: TRBJ2-3
d_gene: .

CDR3nt: TGTGCCTCCACCCGGGGAAATTCACCCCTCCACTTT
CDR3aa: CASTRGNSPLHF
v_gene: TRBV27
j_gene: TRBJ1-6
d_gene: .